The clone carrying this T cell receptor beta chain was seen only once. This entry belongs to a study of blood T cell repertoires in COVID-19. Looking at the study overall: Whether acute or convalescent, the COVID-19 samples came from the United States, Italy and Spain. Nucleic acid was either cDNA or gDNA, and it came from T cells, B-cell-depleted T cells, or PBMCs.

In the source study's methods: Nucleated cell number was recorded as an estimate derived from reference gene primer amplification. Data came from immunoSEQ multiplex PCR; TCRdb stores just in-frame clones and leaves some out. That table is the source of V, J and clone size, and D and trimming were worked out from the DNA. Here the sample spans nearly 35,000 clones, 78% being singletons. This CDR3 is 15 amino acids long. Germline-derived CDR1 and CDR2 are SGDLS and YYNGEE. The J segment lost 10 bases and the V segment lost 0 bases, leaving 6 bases of the junction unmatched. The receptor comes from a woman aged 60 to 75 with acute or convalescent COVID-19. The V call is TRBV9, the J call TRBJ2-1, with 11 bases fitting TRBD2. Sequencing was performed on peripheral blood. This CDR3 is CASSVDSGGASEQFF. The CDR3 DNA is TGTGCCAGCAGCGTAGATAGCGGGGGGGCCTCCGAGCAGTTCTTC.